The 17 T cell receptor beta chains listed next were all sequenced from one sample in a study of shared clonotypes between healthy human individuals. Sequenced by immunoSEQ multiplex PCR; TCRdb stores in-frame clones only, minus some. The repertoire holds some 630,000 clones, roughly 96% seen once, with about 0.11% in the top ten. Positive CCR7 selection of CD45RO-negative cells yielded the naive CD8 cells, and terminally differentiated effector memory CD45RA+ cells were excluded. Sequenced sample: naive CD8+ T cells sorted from blood. The receptors were gathered from a woman aged 25-40 years in good health.

The chain carries TRBV19 and TRBJ1-5; unclear D gene. The CDR3 consists of 15 residues. CDR1 and CDR2 (germline): LNHDA, SQIVND (reference sequence). V was pared by 10 bases and J by 2 bases, with 18 bases between. The CDR3 loop reads CATRPSPEGNQPQHF. Written as DNA, the CDR3 is TGTGCCACCAGACCCAGTCCGGAAGGCAATCAGCCCCAGCATTTT.

The chain employs TRBV6-1 and TRBJ2-7, with TRBD2 identical over 9 bases. The CDR3 is 11 amino acids. The V segment lost 7 bases and the J segment 10 bases; nucleotides outside the gene matches: 5. CDR1 and CDR2 (germline): MNHNS, SASEGT. CDR3 loop: CASIGGRAQYF. In nucleotides, the CDR3 is TGTGCCAGCATAGGCGGGAGGGCCCAGTACTTC.

The chain recombines TRBV28 with TRBJ2-1; TRBD1 matches at 8 bases. CDR1 MDHEN and CDR2 SYDVKM come from the germline V gene. V was pared by 5 bases and J by 6 bases, with 6 bases of the junction left unmatched. This CDR3 comprises 14 residues. The CDR3 protein is CASSTDRGGNEQFF. The DNA for the CDR3 is TGTGCCAGCAGTACAGACAGGGGAGGCAATGAGCAGTTCTTC.

The chain is built from TRBV4-2 and TRBJ2-1, with 13 bases that match TRBD2. The CDR3 totals 19 residues. With 0 bases clipped from V and 9 bases from J, the junction kept 14 bases outside the gene matches. Per germline, CDR1 LGHNA and CDR2 YNFKEQ. This CDR3 is CASSQDKAGTSGTGTEQFF. In nucleotides, the CDR3 is TGTGCCAGCAGCCAAGATAAAGCCGGGACTAGCGGGACCGGAACTGAGCAGTTCTTC.

The chain employs TRBV7-9 and TRBJ1-3; 10 bases are a match to TRBD1. Germline trimming cut 4 bases from V and 9 bases from J; bases unmatched to any gene: 0. Germline V gene lookup returns CDR1 SEHNR and CDR2 FQNEAQ (reference sequence). The CDR3 is made up of 12 amino acids. The CDR3 reads CASSWTGGTIYF. In DNA form, the CDR3 reads TGTGCCAGCAGCTGGACAGGGGGCACCATATATTTT.

The CDR3 sequence is CASSEGAGQETQYF. CDR3 bases: TGTGCCAGCAGTGAAGGGGCGGGACAAGAGACCCAGTACTTC. The rearrangement uses TRBV6-1 and TRBJ2-5; TRBD2 might be the D (6 bases). Germline values: CDR1 MNHNS, CDR2 SASEGT. This CDR3 spans 14 amino acids. Trimming removed 1 base from V and 2 bases from J, with 8 bases in between.

J is TRBJ2-3 and V is TRBV9; 12 bases are a match to TRBD2. Unmatched junction bases numbered 9, after V lost 3 bases and J lost 7 bases. The CDR3 length is 16 residues. Germline lookup yields CDR1 SGDLS and CDR2 YYNGEE. The CDR3 sequence: CASSGSASGRVYTQYF. CDR3 DNA sequence: TGTGCCAGCAGCGGTTCGGCTAGCGGGAGGGTTTATACGCAGTATTTT.

This clone was observed once. The V and J genes are TRBV5-6 and TRBJ2-2; 7 bases are a match to TRBD1. J lost 4 bases, V lost 0 bases, and 6 bases had no gene match. The CDR3 contains 16 residues. From germline, CDR1 is SGHDT and CDR2 YYEEEE. The CDR3 spells CASSLVRGRFTGELFF. The CDR3 region has the DNA TGTGCCAGCAGCTTGGTTAGGGGGCGGTTCACCGGGGAGCTGTTTTTT.

The chain is built from TRBV4-2 and TRBJ2-5; TRBD1 matches 9 bases. With 4 bases clipped from V and 3 bases from J, the junction kept 3 bases outside the gene matches. Germline CDR1 and CDR2: LGHNA and YNFKEQ. CDR3 length: 14 amino acids. CDR3 protein: CASSPRTGEETQYF. CDR3 in DNA: TGTGCCAGCAGCCCACGGACAGGGGAAGAGACCCAGTACTTC.

CDR3 bases: TGTGCCAGCGGACAGGGGCGTGAGCAGTTCTTC. Protein product: CASGQGREQFF. This chain links TRBV28 with TRBJ2-1, with 9 bases lining up with TRBD1. The J segment lost 9 bases and the V segment lost 8 bases, leaving 2 bases of the junction unmatched. Looked up from germline, CDR1 is MDHEN and CDR2 is SYDVKM. CDR3 length equals 11 residues.

The chain links TRBV6-6 to TRBJ2-7; D is ambiguous. CDR1 and CDR2 from the germline V gene are MNHNY and SVGAGI (reference sequence). The V gene lost 0 bases and the J gene lost 3 bases, with 6 bases spanning the gap. CDR3 size: 13 residues. CDR3 in amino acids: CASSYSAGYEQYF. In DNA, the CDR3 is TGTGCCAGCAGTTACTCAGCTGGCTACGAGCAGTACTTC.

This CDR3 is CASSRTGTDFYEQYF. CDR3 DNA sequence: TGTGCCAGCAGCCGGACCGGGACAGACTTCTACGAGCAGTACTTC. The chain joins TRBV7-9 to TRBJ2-7; 7 nucleotides line up with TRBD1. Germline lookup yields CDR1 SEHNR and CDR2 FQNEAQ (reference sequence). V was clipped by 5 bases and J by 3 bases; unmatched bases: 10. This CDR3 contains 15 residues.

The J gene is TRBJ2-7, the V gene TRBV5-1; weak D call: TRBD1 (6 bases). Germline V gene data show CDR1 as SGHRS and CDR2 as YFSETQ. The CDR3 is 14 amino acids. V lost 4 bases, J lost 3 bases, and 14 bases lay in between. CDR3 amino acids: CASSVGVGGYEQYF. CDR3 sequence (DNA): TGCGCCAGCAGCGTGGGGGTAGGGGGCTACGAGCAGTACTTC.

The chain has TRBV7-9 and TRBJ1-1; D is ambiguous. V lost 2 bases, J lost 6 bases, and 10 bases lay in between. The CDR3 spans 13 residues. The germline V gene has CDR1 SEHNR and CDR2 FQNEAQ (reference sequence). CDR3 amino acids: CASSLPQGPEAFF. The CDR3 nucleotides read TGTGCCAGCAGCTTACCTCAAGGGCCTGAAGCTTTCTTT.

The chain links TRBV27 to TRBJ1-1, with D hard to call. The CDR3 has 13 residues. CDR1 and CDR2 (germline): MNHEY, SMNVEV (reference sequence). V lost 3 bases to trimming and J lost 6 bases, with 11 bases between them. This chain's CDR3 is CASSFGLSAEAFF. The CDR3 nucleotides are TGTGCCAGCAGTTTCGGACTCTCAGCTGAAGCTTTCTTT.

V and J are TRBV7-9 and TRBJ1-1; perhaps TRBD1 as D (5 bases). Germline values: CDR1 SEHNR, CDR2 FQNEAQ (reference sequence). The CDR3 extends over 13 amino acids. Trimming took 5 bases from V and 4 from J, leaving 11 bases between them. CDR3 coding DNA: TGTGCCAGCAGCCACGACAGTTTCACTGAAGCTTTCTTT. This sequence encodes CASSHDSFTEAFF.

The rearrangement joins TRBV4-2 to TRBJ2-7; D is perhaps TRBD2 (5 bases). The CDR3 loop spans 17 amino acids. Between the trimmed V and J ends, which lost 0 bases and 0 bases, there was a span of 15 bases. Germline CDR1 and CDR2: LGHNA and YNFKEQ. CDR3 sequence (DNA): TGTGCCAGCAGCCAAGATTTTCTAGCAGAAAGCTCCTACGAGCAGTACTTC. Amino acid sequence: CASSQDFLAESSYEQYF.